This entry describes one T cell receptor (beta chain). Antigen specificity is unknown. MiXCR was run by TCRdb on the 5' RACE reads, yielding one entry per CDR3 protein. This sample carries 80,000 to 100,000 distinct CDR3 sequences, about an eighth of them seen once, and the ten largest clones take more than 6.5%. This CDR3 has 12 amino acids. Germline-derived CDR1 and CDR2 are SSHAT and FNYEAQ (reference sequence). The V end was cut by 5 bases, the J end by 12 bases, with 14 bases between. The record originates from a study of early T cells in non-severe SARS-CoV-2 infection. Study-wide findings and caveats: VDJdb matching, biased toward anti-spike CD8 responses, missed private and CD4 specificities.

The receptor was derived from an adult who was a healthcare worker with PCR-confirmed SARS-CoV-2 infection or an uninfected control (not recorded which). Sequencing was done on a sample of whole blood. The rearrangement links TRBV7-7 to TRBJ2-1, with TRBD2 as a possible D gene (5 bases). CDR3 DNA: TGTGCCAGCAGCCCTATTACTAGGTGGCAGTTCTTC. Amino acid sequence: CASSPITRWQFF.